Below, one T cell receptor beta chain is given with its context. CDR1 and CDR2 from the germline V gene are SEHNR and FQNEAQ (reference sequence). The CDR3 runs to 15 residues. V was pared by 0 bases and J by 8 bases, with 7 bases of the junction left unmatched. The naive CD8 subset, CD45RO-negative cells positively selected for CCR7, excluded terminally differentiated effector memory CD45RA+ cells. TCRdb's table, derived via immunoSEQ multiplex PCR, lists solely in-frame clones and lacks some. Of about 2 million clones listed, about 95% are singletons. The data stem from a study of shared clonotypes between healthy human individuals.

The receptor was derived from a man between 18 and 29 years old in good health. The rearrangement joins TRBV7-9 to TRBJ2-3, with TRBD1 matching over 8 bases. The sample taken for sequencing was naive CD8+ T cells sorted from blood. The CDR3 DNA sequence: TGTGCCAGCAGCTTAGCTCAGGGGGCCCTGGGTACGCAGTATTTT. This sequence encodes CASSLAQGALGTQYF.